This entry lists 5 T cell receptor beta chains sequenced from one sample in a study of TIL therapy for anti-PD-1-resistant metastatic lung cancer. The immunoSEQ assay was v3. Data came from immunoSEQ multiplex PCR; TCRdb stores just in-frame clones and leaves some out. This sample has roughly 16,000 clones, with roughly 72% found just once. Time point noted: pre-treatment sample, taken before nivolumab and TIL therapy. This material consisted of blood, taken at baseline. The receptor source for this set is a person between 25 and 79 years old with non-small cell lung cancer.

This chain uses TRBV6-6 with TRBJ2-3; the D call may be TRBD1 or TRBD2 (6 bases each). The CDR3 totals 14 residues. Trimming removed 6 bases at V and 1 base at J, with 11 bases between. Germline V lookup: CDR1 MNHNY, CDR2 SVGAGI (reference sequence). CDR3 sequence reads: CASRGASGTDTQYF. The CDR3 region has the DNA TGTGCCAGCAGGGGGGCTAGCGGCACAGATACGCAGTATTTT.

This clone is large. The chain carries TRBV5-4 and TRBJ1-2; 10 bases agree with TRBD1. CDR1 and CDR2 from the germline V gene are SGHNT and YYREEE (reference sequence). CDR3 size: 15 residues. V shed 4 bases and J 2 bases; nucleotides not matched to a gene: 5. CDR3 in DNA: TGTGCCAGCAGCCTAAGGGGACAGGGGAACTATGGCTACACCTTC. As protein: CASSLRGQGNYGYTF. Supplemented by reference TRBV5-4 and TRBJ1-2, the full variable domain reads ETGVTQSPTHLIKTRGQQVTLRCSSQSGHNTVSWYQQALGQGPQFIFQYYREEENGRGNFPPRFSGLQFPNYSSELNVNALELDDSALYLCASSLRGQGNYGYTFGSGTRLTVV.

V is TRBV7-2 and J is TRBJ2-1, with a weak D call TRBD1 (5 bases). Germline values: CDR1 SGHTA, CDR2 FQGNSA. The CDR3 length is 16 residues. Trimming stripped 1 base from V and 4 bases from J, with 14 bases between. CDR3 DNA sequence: TGTGCCAGCAGCTTAGACTCAGGGTGGGGTTACAATGAGCAGTTCTTC. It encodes CASSLDSGWGYNEQFF.

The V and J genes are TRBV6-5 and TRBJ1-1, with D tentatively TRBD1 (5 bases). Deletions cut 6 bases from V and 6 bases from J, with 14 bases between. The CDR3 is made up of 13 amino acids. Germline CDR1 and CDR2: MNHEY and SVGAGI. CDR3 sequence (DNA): TGTGCCAGCAGCTCTCAGGGAAGCTCTGAAGCTTTCTTT. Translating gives CASSSQGSSEAFF.

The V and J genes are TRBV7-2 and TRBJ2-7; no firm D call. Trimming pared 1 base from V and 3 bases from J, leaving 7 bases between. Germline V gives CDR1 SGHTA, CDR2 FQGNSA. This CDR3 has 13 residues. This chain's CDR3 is CASSLGLGYEQYF. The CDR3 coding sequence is TGTGCCAGCAGCTTAGGCCTCGGCTACGAGCAGTACTTC.